A selection of T cell receptor beta chains follows, all from one sample in a study of blood T cell repertoires in COVID-19. The protocol was immunoSEQ multiplex PCR, while the TCRdb copy is restricted to in-frame clones and leaves out a portion. The sample includes approximately 230,000 clones, approximately 90% of them seen just once. Sequencing was performed on peripheral blood. These receptors came from a man between 18 and 29 years old with active or convalescent COVID-19. Both conserved end residues are part of each CDR3. D genes are given only for firm matches. Some rows mark clone size as missing; the rest say once, few, many or name a class of expanded clone.

J gene: TRBJ2-5
D gene: TRBD1
clone size: NA
V gene: TRBV28
CDR3 protein: CASRKWDRATETQYF
CDR3 DNA: TGTGCCAGCCGGAAGTGGGACAGGGCTACAGAGACCCAGTACTTC

J gene: TRBJ1-2
D gene: NA
clone size: NA
V gene: TRBV4-3
CDR3 protein: CASSQDAGNYGYTF
CDR3 DNA: TGCGCCAGCAGCCAAGATGCAGGTAACTATGGCTACACCTTC

J gene: TRBJ2-7
D gene: TRBD2
clone size: once
V gene: TRBV29-1
CDR3 protein: CSVVRGSGNRAYEQYF
CDR3 DNA: TGCAGCGTTGTGAGGGGTAGCGGGAACCGGGCCTACGAGCAGTACTTC

J gene: TRBJ2-7
D gene: NA
clone size: NA
V gene: TRBV13
CDR3 protein: CASSFAGDHYEQYF
CDR3 DNA: TGTGCCAGCAGCTTCGCAGGGGACCATTACGAGCAGTACTTC

J gene: TRBJ2-2
D gene: TRBD2
clone size: NA
V gene: TRBV7-6
CDR3 protein: CASSSNPGLVSWAGELFF
CDR3 DNA: TGTGCCAGCAGCTCGAATCCGGGACTAGTGAGTTGGGCCGGGGAGCTGTTTTTT

J gene: TRBJ2-1
D gene: TRBD2
clone size: once
V gene: TRBV29-1
CDR3 protein: CSVASSGGSYNEQFF
CDR3 DNA: TGCAGCGTCGCATCTAGCGGAGGCTCCTACAATGAGCAGTTCTTC

J gene: TRBJ2-1
D gene: NA
clone size: once
V gene: TRBV5-1
CDR3 protein: CASSRIGDRNLLNEQFF
CDR3 DNA: TGCGCCAGCAGTCGTATCGGAGACAGGAACCTACTCAATGAGCAGTTCTTC

J gene: TRBJ1-1
D gene: TRBD1
clone size: once
V gene: TRBV30
CDR3 protein: CAWSGIGGFTEAFF
CDR3 DNA: TGTGCCTGGAGTGGGATAGGGGGCTTCACTGAAGCTTTCTTT

J gene: TRBJ1-4
D gene: TRBD1
clone size: NA
V gene: TRBV29-1
CDR3 protein: CSVGTGGTDEKLFF
CDR3 DNA: TGCAGCGTTGGTACAGGGGGAACGGATGAAAAACTGTTTTTT

J gene: TRBJ1-1
D gene: NA
clone size: NA
V gene: TRBV7-2
CDR3 protein: CASSSLGQSAEAFF
CDR3 DNA: TGTGCCAGCAGCTCCTTAGGACAGTCGGCTGAAGCTTTCTTT

J gene: TRBJ1-2
D gene: NA
clone size: few
V gene: TRBV23-1
CDR3 protein: CASSQWRGAEGYTF
CDR3 DNA: TGCGCCAGCAGTCAATGGCGGGGGGCAGAAGGCTACACCTTC